One sample yielded the 3 T cell receptor beta chains listed below, sequenced in a study of human CD8 memory T cell subsets (dated by TCRdb to the early 2020s). Early differentiated memory cells that were CCR7+ PD-1+ TIGIT+ and had dysfunctional, exhausted-like traits were classified as progenitor exhausted-like memory CD8+ T cells (TPEX). The sample was run on a NextSeq 550. A Human TCR Profiling Kit was used to prepare UMI-labeled 5' RACE TCRbeta libraries. Once TCRdb had reprocessed the reads, it stored one entry per CDR3 protein sequence and supplied no DNA. This sample's table carries about 9,000 distinct CDR3 sequences. The top ten hold around 14% of the sample. Specimen: CD8+ T cells from PBMCs. Every receptor here comes from a human donor in good health.

The genes are TRBV6-2 or TRBV6-3 and TRBJ2-5; TCRdb designates TRBD2, a call that cannot be tested without DNA. The CDR3 is 14 residues long. Germline V gene sequence: CDR1 MNHEY, CDR2 SVGEGT. CDR3 loop: CASSRTLFAETQYF.

CDR3 loop: CSARDWASGGSSYEQYF. This chain connects TRBV20-1 to TRBJ2-7; the TRBD2 assignment by TCRdb is unverifiable without DNA. The CDR3 covers 17 residues. The germline CDR1 and CDR2 sequences are DFQATT and SNEGSKA (reference sequence).

This sequence joins TRBV20-1 and TRBJ2-7. In germline, CDR1 is DFQATT, CDR2 SNEGSKA (reference sequence). The CDR3 is made up of 13 amino acids. CDR3 residues: CSAEQETSYEQYF.